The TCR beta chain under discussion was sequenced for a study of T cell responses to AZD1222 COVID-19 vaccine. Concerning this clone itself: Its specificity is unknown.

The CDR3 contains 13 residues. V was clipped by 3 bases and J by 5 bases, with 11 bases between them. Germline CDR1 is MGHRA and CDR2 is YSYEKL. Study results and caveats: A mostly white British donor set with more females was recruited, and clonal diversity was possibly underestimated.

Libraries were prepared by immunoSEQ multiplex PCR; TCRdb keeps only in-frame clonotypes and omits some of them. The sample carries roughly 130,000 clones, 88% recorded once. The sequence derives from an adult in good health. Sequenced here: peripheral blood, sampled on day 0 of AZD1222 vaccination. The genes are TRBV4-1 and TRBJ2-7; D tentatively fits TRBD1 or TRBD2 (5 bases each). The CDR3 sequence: CASSQRGDHEQYF. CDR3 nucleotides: TGCGCCAGCAGCCAGAGAGGGGACCACGAGCAGTACTTC.